This T cell receptor beta chain was sequenced during a study of shared clonotypes between healthy human individuals. Notes on the study in general: Among donors, clonotype sharing was expected to be affected by sequencing depth.

V lost 1 base and J lost 2; bases outside the gene matches: 6. Germline-derived CDR1 and CDR2 are SGHNT and YYREEE (reference sequence). The length of the CDR3 is 16 residues. At the deep level, the assay was run. Generated by immunoSEQ multiplex PCR, the TCRdb table keeps only in-frame clones and is missing some. Among 550,000 to 600,000 clones listed, 95% to 98% were seen once. CD45RO-negative, CCR7-positively selected cells formed the naive CD8 fraction, excluding terminally differentiated effector memory CD45RA+ cells. Details on this clone: Its target is unknown.

The rearrangement joins TRBV5-4 to TRBJ2-3, with TRBD2 identical over 8 bases. The clonotype originates from a man aged 25-40 years in good health. Material for sequencing was naive CD8+ T cells sorted from blood. The CDR3 protein is CASSLREGGDTDTQYF. CDR3 in DNA: TGTGCCAGCAGCTTGCGGGAGGGCGGGGACACAGATACGCAGTATTTT.